This TCR beta chain originates from a study of T cells in Graves' hyperthyroidism and ophthalmopathy. Study observations and caveats: Clonotypes that were expanded in thyroid above 0.001 mostly appeared in blood too.

This clonotype was observed many times. Its specificity is not known. Over 18 months, lack of ophthalmopathy progression marked Graves' hyperthyroidism as stable. Newly diagnosed hyperthyroidism patients aged 18 to 65 years had disease lasting under 2 months. Each diagnosis drew on symptoms, thyroxine, TRAb, thyroid ultrasound and orbital computed tomography findings. The source material, RNA transcripts, was used to amplify TCR beta CDR3 regions. RT-PCR in the first round (using the HTBI primer set) targeted the TCR CDR3. TCRdb re-analysed the multiplex PCR reads in MiXCR, keeping a single row per CDR3 protein. Of about 320,000 distinct CDR3 sequences in the sample, around a sixth are singletons; the top ten hold approximately 33%. This CDR3 is 18 amino acids long. V gave up 5 bases and J gave up 0 bases; unmatched junction bases: 12. The germline V gene encodes CDR1 SGHAT and CDR2 FQNNGV.

The V call is TRBV11-2, the J call TRBJ2-1; 8 nucleotides align to TRBD2. This clonotype originated in a man younger than 40 with Graves' hyperthyroidism. Material for sequencing was blood. The CDR3 nucleotides are TGTGCCAGCAGCCCCGAGGTAGCGGGATATAGCTCCTACAATGAGCAGTTCTTC. This codes for CASSPEVAGYSSYNEQFF.